This T cell receptor (beta chain) was sequenced in a study of control samples from healthy donors and cancer patients. The repertoire was sequenced with immunoSEQ multiplex PCR; TCRdb's copy has only in-frame clones and lacks some. The data show 400,000 to 450,000 clones, more than 80% seen once. Germline V gene sequence: CDR1 DFQATT, CDR2 SNEGSKA (reference sequence). CDR3 length: 11 residues. V lost 5 bases and J 10 bases, leaving 14 bases between the germline ends. The TCR originated in a man in his forties with head and neck cancer. Sequencing used PBMCs. This sequence joins TRBV20-1 and TRBJ1-1, with D uncertain. The CDR3 sequence is CSAVSPGPAFF. DNA for the CDR3: TGCAGTGCTGTAAGCCCCGGGCCAGCTTTCTTT.